This passage covers 3 T cell receptor beta chains from one sample sequenced in a study of T cell repertoires in aging, cancer and after chemotherapy. TCR beta rearrangements were amplified from peripheral blood genomic DNA. Rearranged V-D-J TRB sequences were amplified with a mixed TRB-A/B primer pool. Using its own MiXCR run on the multiplex PCR reads, TCRdb lists one record per CDR3 protein. Of fewer than 6,000 distinct CDR3 sequences listed, about 20% were seen once; the top ten hold 4.4%. The sequencing sample was made of blood. The receptors here all came from a human donor with a blood cancer.

The CDR3, as DNA: TGCGCCAGCAGTCCGGGACCGCCCGGTACCCAGTACTTC. It encodes CASSPGPPGTQYF. The chain recombines TRBV10-1 with TRBJ2-5, with D possibly called TRBD1 or TRBD2 (5 bases each). With 5 bases removed from V and 8 bases from J, the gap between germline ends came to 15 bases. This CDR3 comprises 13 residues. CDR1 WNHNN and CDR2 SYGVQD come from the germline V gene (reference sequence).

The rearrangement links TRBV28 to TRBJ2-7, with a possible D match to TRBD2 (5 bases). Trimming pared 4 bases from V and 4 bases from J, leaving 11 bases between. The germline gives CDR1 MDHEN, CDR2 SYDVKM. The CDR3 loop spans 13 amino acids. The CDR3 region has the DNA TGTGCCAGCAGTTCCCACGGGGTGTACGAGCAGTACTTC. This encodes CASSSHGVYEQYF.

By sample fraction, this clonotype is medium-sized (0.01 to 0.1%). V is TRBV6-6 and J is TRBJ2-3, with 10 bases fitting TRBD2. Germline V lookup: CDR1 MNHNY, CDR2 SVGAGI (reference sequence). Trimming cost V 1 base and J 3 bases; bases outside gene matches: 1. CDR3 size: 15 residues. DNA of the CDR3: TGTGCCAGCAGTTACTTAGCGGGAGGAACAGATACGCAGTATTTT. This translates into CASSYLAGGTDTQYF.